This TCR beta chain originates from a study of radiation and T cells in renal cell carcinoma. Study details: Nephrectomy followed 15 Gy stereotactic body radiation by 4 weeks.

Some clones are missing from TCRdb's copy, which holds only in-frame ones; the method was immunoSEQ multiplex PCR. In the table there are about 88,000 clones, 80% to 90% of which are singletons. The time point: baseline pretreatment blood. The treatment denotes: 15 Gy SBRT to primary tumor, nephrectomy 4 weeks later. After SBRT, blood was collected at 2 and 4 weeks, plus baseline. The V end lost 4 bases, the J end lost 4 bases, and 8 bases lay between the germline ends. The length of the CDR3 is 13 residues. Germline-derived CDR1 and CDR2 are SGHVS and FNYEAQ. With regard to this clone: Its target is unknown.

General study points: In blood, top tumor clones expanded by 2 weeks, shrinking by 4. Without pretreatment biopsies, baseline tumor clonotype presence was undetermined.

The chain is built from TRBV7-6 and TRBJ1-3; no firm D call. This receptor was obtained from a man in his forties or fifties with renal cell carcinoma. Sequenced material: blood, taken from a patient whose treatment included radiotherapy and nephrectomy. The CDR3 sequence: CASSYAGGNTIYF. Written as DNA, the CDR3 is TGTGCCAGCAGCTATGCGGGGGGAAACACCATATATTTT.